This TCR beta chain was captured in a study of shared clonotypes between healthy human individuals. Terminally differentiated effector memory CD45RA+ cells were left out of the naive CD8 fraction, which was CD45RO-negative and positively selected for CCR7. The CDR3 is made up of 12 amino acids. Germline V gives CDR1 MNHEY, CDR2 SMNVEV (reference sequence). Trimming removed 3 bases from V and 1 base from J, with 3 bases in between. On this clone: This clone may be a read error of a much larger clone one base away. The same CDR3 arises from other DNA sequences in this sample as well.

The table came from immunoSEQ multiplex PCR; TCRdb's copy has only in-frame clones and leaves some out. The profile covers more than 550,000 clones, with roughly nine tenths appearing a single time and 24% taken by the ten largest. J is TRBJ1-1 and V is TRBV27; D unclear. The clonotype originates from a man aged 25 to 40 in good health. Sequencing used naive CD8+ T cells sorted from blood. CDR3 DNA sequence: TGTGCCAGCAGTTTGGGGAACACTGAAGCTTTCTTT. It specifies CASSLGNTEAFF.